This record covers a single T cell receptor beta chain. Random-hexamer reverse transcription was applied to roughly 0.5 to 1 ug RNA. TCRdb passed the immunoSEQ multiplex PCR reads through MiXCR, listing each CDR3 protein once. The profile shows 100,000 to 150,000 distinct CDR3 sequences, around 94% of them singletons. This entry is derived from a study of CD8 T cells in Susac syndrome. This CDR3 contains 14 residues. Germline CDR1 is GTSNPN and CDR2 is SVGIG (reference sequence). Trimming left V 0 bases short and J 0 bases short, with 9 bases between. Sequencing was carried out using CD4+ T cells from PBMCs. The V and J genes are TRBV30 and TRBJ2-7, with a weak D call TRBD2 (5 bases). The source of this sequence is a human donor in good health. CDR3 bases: TGTGCCTGGAGTGTTTCGGGGTCCTCCTACGAGCAGTACTTC. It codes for CAWSVSGSSYEQYF.